This T cell receptor beta chain was sequenced for a study of early T cells in non-severe SARS-CoV-2 infection. CDR3 size: 14 residues. The ends lost 6 bases at V and 2 bases at J; junction bases unmatched: 7. TCRdb processed the 5' RACE reads anew with MiXCR; each CDR3 protein has one entry. Among about 64,000 distinct CDR3 sequences listed, roughly 10% were seen once. This rearrangement joins TRBV12-3 or TRBV12-4 to TRBJ2-7; TRBD1 matches at 7 bases. The sequenced sample was whole blood, obtained at baseline. The clonotype was recovered from an adult who was a healthcare worker with PCR-confirmed SARS-CoV-2 infection or an uninfected control (not recorded which). The DNA for the CDR3 is TGTGCCAGCAGACGACAGGGTTCCCCCTACGAGCAGTACTTC. It codes for CASRRQGSPYEQYF.